This T cell receptor beta chain was obtained from a study of shared clonotypes between healthy human individuals (dated by TCRdb to about 2020). Regarding the study in general: The cohort comprised a couple of women and a few men aged 18 to 49 years. Between about 0.9 and 10 billion PBMCs per donor were obtained by leukapheresis. To increase sequencing depth and limit assay-specific biases, different laboratories used diverse techniques to prepare libraries and sequence TCR repertoires. The study deeply sequenced blood TCR repertoires of five healthy adults to estimate repertoire size and the extent of clonotype sharing between individuals. For each donor, CD4 naive and CD4 memory were each given three plates, CD8 naive was given two plates, and CD8 memory was given one plate.

In the case of this clone: Its antigen is still unknown. No much larger clone is present one base from it, and per-base qualities are unavailable.

The CDR1 and CDR2 encoded by the germline V gene are WSHSY and SAAADI. Trimming costs V 3 bases and J 8 bases, and their ends lie 13 bases apart. The CDR3 covers 14 residues, taking in both the cysteine and the phenylalanine. Of all the DNA, just the CDR3 is kept, 42 bases in frame from base 1. CD8 naive samples consisted of CD45RO-negative cells that were positively selected for CCR7, yielding a CD45RA+CCR7+ population without TemRA cells. Healthy HIV-negative adults with no recently reported acute infections or vaccinations were included as donors. Every donor was a Caucasian adult residing in Nashville, Tennessee, USA. After blood collection by leukapheresis, PBMCs were isolated using Ficoll-Histopaque density gradient centrifugation and then cryopreserved in the vapor phase of liquid nitrogen. Purity and quantity of every magnetically sorted T cell population were checked by analytical flow cytometry. From each sorted fraction, genomic DNA was isolated and quantified by UV absorbance on a Nanodrop 2000c.

Summary of the overall study and its limitations: The small number of donors limited the genetic and exposure-history diversity represented. Rarefaction of sorted-subset datasets indicated incomplete sequencing despite the large sequencing depth. When a handful of donors were compared, the shared fraction of clonotypes was 5% to 6.5% for naive CD4, roughly 3.4% for naive CD8, 2% to 2.5% for memory CD4, and 0.4% for memory CD8. Pairwise subsampling indicated that sequencing depth was expected to affect the degree of clonotype sharing among donors. Sampling was restricted to blood, and TCR repertoires in tissue are likely to differ from TCR repertoires in blood. Larger estimated clonotype richness was generally found for naive subsets than for memory subsets. Higher generation probabilities were observed for clonotypes shared by all four sorted-subset donors than for non-shared clonotypes.

Using the deep immunoSEQ assay, TCR CDR3 regions were amplified from genomic DNA by multiplex PCR. Extracted genomic DNA from each cell subset was spread evenly across all wells of several immunoSEQ 96-well plates, with each plate serving as a replicate. For sorted subsets, about 210 ng of genomic DNA, equivalent to 25,000 to 35,000 T cell genomes, went into each replicate PCR. The purified libraries were quantified using a Qubit 3.0 fluorometer, sized with a Bioanalyzer 2100, and then quantified again using the KAPA Library Quantification kit. A separate single-read 150-cycle Illumina NextSeq 550 flow cell was used to sequence each immunoSEQ 96-well plate. The study's processing was this. The immunoSEQ output contained only junctional sequences without quality scores, so filtering could not match that applied to full-length reads. To assign V/J genes and CDR3, sequences were annotated against IMGT germline references using PyIR, a Python wrapper for IgBLAST v1.9. Reads were removed for weak V/J assignments (E-value above 1e-6), missing CDR3, stop codons, out-of-frame junctions, or ambiguous translated residues. A V3J clonotype was defined by an identical inferred V gene, J gene, and CDR3 amino acid sequence. To compute the percentage overlap between repertoires, the number of shared unique clonotypes was divided by the size of the smaller repertoire. Repertoire richness was assessed with RTK rarefaction, the Chao1 estimator, and Recon v2.1 estimates of unobserved clonotypes. Generation probabilities were computed with OLGA for all TCRbeta clonotypes obtained by the gDNA method from a few donors. Held by TCRdb, this immuneACCESS table contains in-frame sequences only and omits some clones. Under half of the omission traces to an unresolved V gene where checked; the cause of the rest is unknown. V, J and clone size were drawn from that table, and D and trimming were deduced from the DNA. The sample table holds about 2.2 million clones, of which about 93% were seen once. Together, the top ten hold over 1.5% of the sample.

The sample consisted of naive CD8+ T cells from PBMCs. The intended sense of this specimen's cell subset or site label: CD45RA+CCR7+. The chain couples TRBV10-2 to TRBJ1-4; D gene: possibly TRBD1, on 5 matching bases. The TCR originated in a man between 18 and 29 years old in good health. Some clones in this sample may be carry-over from other donors' samples. The sequenced DNA: TGCGCCAGCAGTGATACAGGACGCTGGGAAAAACTGTTTTTT. Its protein reads: CASSDTGRWEKLFF.